This TCR beta chain was identified in a study of Graves' ophthalmopathy and Graves' hyperthyroidism. Across the whole study: If no ophthalmopathy appeared within 18 months of follow-up, hyperthyroidism was termed stable. Study outcomes and limitations: Distinction of ophthalmopathy from stable hyperthyroidism by a 13-signature model reached approximately 89% sensitivity and 65% to 83% specificity.

For this clonotype: The antigen remains unidentified. Because the CDR3 is missing its conserved closing phenylalanine or tryptophan, this is likely a read error.

CDR1 and CDR2 (germline): MGHRA, YSYEKL. This CDR3 spans 14 amino acids. After removal of 5 bases from V and 4 bases from J, the junction contained 6 bases not matched to a gene. Amplification from RNA transcripts yielded the TCR beta CDR3 regions. Second-round multiplex PCR came after a first-round RT-PCR that employed HTBI primers. MiXCR, run by TCRdb on the multiplex PCR reads, gives a single entry per CDR3 protein. The table shows over a million distinct CDR3 sequences, with less than 45% occurring only once. The V gene is TRBV4-1, the J gene TRBJ2-7, with 9 bases identical to TRBD1. Sequencing was carried out using peripheral blood or thyroid tissue (not recorded which). The receptor was derived from an adult man with Graves' hyperthyroidism. Written as DNA, the CDR3 is TGCGCCAGCAGCGGCCGGGACAGGGCGTACGAGCAGTACCTC. Amino acids: CASSGRDRAYEQYL.